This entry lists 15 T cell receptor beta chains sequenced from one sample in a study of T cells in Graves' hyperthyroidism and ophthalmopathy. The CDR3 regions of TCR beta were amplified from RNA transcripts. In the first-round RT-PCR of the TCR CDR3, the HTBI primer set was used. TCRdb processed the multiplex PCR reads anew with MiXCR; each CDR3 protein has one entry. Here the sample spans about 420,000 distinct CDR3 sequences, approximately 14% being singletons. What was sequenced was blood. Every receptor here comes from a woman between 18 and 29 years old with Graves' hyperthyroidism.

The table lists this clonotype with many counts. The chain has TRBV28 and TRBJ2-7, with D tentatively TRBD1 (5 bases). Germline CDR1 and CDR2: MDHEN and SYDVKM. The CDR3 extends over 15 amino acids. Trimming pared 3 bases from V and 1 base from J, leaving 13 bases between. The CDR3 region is CASSFEQVLSYEQYF. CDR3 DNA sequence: TGTGCCAGCAGTTTCGAACAGGTTTTATCCTACGAGCAGTACTTC.

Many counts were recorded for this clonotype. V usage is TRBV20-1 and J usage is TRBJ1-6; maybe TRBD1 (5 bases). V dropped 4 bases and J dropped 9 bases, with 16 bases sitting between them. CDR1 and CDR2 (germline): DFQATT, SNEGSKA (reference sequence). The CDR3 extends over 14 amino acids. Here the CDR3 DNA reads TGCAGTGCTAAGCGGGGCCGGGAGGTTTCACCCCTCCACTTT. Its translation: CSAKRGREVSPLHF.

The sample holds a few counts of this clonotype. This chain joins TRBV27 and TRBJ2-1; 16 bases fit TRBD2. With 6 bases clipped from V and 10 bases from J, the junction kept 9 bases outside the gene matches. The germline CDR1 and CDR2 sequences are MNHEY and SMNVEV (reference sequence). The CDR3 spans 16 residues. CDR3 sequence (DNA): TGTGCCAGCAGCCAGGGACTAGCGGGAGGGCCTCAGGAGCAGTTCTTC. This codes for CASSQGLAGGPQEQFF.

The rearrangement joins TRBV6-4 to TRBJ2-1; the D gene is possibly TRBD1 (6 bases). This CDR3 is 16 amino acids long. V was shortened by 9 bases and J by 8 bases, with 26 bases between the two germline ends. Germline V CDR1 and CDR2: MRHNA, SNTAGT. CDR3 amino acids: CASSSSRDTPWDEQFF. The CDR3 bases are TGTGCCAGTTCCAGCTCTCGGGACACCCCTTGGGATGAGCAGTTCTTC.

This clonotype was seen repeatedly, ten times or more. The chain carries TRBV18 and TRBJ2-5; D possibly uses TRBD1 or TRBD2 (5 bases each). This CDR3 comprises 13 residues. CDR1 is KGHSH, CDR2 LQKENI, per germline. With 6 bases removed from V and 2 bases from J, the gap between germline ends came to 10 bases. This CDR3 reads CASSGTAQETQYF. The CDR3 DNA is TGTGCCAGCTCGGGGACCGCACAAGAGACCCAGTACTTC. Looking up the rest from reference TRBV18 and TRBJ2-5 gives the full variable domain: NAGVMQNPRHLVRRRGQEARLRCSPMKGHSHVYWYRQLPEEGLKFMVYLQKENIIDESGMPKERFSAEFPKEGPSILRIQQVVRGDSAAYFCASSGTAQETQYFGPGTRLLVL.

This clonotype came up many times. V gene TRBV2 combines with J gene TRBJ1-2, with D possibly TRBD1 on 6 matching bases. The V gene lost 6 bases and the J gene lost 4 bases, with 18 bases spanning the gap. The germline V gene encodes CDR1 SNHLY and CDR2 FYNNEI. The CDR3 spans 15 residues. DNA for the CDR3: TGTGCCAGCAGCGCCACCCGGGACACCCCCTATGGCTACACCTTC. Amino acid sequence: CASSATRDTPYGYTF.

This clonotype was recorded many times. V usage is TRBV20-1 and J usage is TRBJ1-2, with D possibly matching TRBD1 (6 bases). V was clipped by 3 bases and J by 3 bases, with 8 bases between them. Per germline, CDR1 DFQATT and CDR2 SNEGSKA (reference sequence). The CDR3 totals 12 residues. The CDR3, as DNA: TGCAGTGCTAGGGAGGGGGACTATGGCTACACCTTC. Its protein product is CSAREGDYGYTF.

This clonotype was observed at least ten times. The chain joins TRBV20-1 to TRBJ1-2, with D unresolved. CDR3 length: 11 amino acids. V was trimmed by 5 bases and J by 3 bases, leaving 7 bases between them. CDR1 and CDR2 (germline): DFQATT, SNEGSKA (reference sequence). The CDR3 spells CSAARYYGYTF. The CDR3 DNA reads TGCAGTGCTGCGCGATACTATGGCTACACCTTC.

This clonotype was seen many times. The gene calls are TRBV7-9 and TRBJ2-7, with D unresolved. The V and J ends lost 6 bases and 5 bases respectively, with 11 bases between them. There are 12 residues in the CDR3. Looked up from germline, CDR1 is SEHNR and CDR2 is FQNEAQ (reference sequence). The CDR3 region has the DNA TGTGCCAGCAGAGGGCTGGCCCACGAGCAGTACTTC. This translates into CASRGLAHEQYF.

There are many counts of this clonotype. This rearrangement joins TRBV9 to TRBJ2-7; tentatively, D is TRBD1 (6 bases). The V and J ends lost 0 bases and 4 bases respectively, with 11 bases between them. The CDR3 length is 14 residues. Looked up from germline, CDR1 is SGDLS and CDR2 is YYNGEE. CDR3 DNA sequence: TGTGCCAGCAGCGTAGGGGACACGTCGTACGAGCAGTACTTC. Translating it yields CASSVGDTSYEQYF.

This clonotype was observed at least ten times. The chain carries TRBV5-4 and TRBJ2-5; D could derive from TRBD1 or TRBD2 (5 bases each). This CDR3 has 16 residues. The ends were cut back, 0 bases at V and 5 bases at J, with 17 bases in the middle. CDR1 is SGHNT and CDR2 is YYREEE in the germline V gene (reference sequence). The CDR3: CASSLEVGGPRETQYF. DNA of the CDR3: TGTGCCAGCAGCTTGGAGGTTGGGGGACCTCGGGAGACCCAGTACTTC.

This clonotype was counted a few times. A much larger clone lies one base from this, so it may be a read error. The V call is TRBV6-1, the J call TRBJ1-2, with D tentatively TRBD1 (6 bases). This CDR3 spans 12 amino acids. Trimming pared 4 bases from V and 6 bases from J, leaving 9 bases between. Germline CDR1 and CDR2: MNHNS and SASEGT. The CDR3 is CASSADSNGYTF. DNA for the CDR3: TGTGCCAGCAGTGCGGACAGCAATGGCTACACCTTC.

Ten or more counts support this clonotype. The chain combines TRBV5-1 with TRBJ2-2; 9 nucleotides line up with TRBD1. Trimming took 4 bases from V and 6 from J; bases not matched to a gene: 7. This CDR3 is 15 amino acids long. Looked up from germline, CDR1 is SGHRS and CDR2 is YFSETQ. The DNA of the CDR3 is TGCGCCAGCAGCCTGGGACAGGGAATGGCCGGGGAGCTGTTTTTT. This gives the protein CASSLGQGMAGELFF.

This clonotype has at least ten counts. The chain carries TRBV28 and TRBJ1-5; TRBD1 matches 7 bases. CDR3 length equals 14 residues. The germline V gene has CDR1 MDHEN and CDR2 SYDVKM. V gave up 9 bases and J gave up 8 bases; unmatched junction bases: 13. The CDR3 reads CARTRTGSGEPQHF. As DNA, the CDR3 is TGTGCCAGAACTAGGACAGGCAGCGGGGAGCCCCAGCATTTT.

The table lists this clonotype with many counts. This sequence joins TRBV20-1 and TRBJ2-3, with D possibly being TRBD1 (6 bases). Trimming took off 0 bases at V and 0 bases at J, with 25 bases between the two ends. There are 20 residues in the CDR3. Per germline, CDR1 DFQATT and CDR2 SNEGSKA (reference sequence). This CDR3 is CSARDRQGPARSSSTDTQYF. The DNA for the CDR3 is TGCAGTGCTAGAGATAGGCAGGGGCCTGCCAGATCTTCTAGCACAGATACGCAGTATTTT.